These 29 T cell receptor beta chains share one sample of origin, sequenced in a study of T-cell memory formation after mild COVID-19. TCRdb re-called the 5' RACE reads through MiXCR, storing one row per CDR3 protein. The sample records around 340,000 distinct CDR3 sequences, over 10% being singletons. Source material: PBMCs or a T cell subset sorted from them (not recorded which). All receptors derive from a man between 18 and 29 years old who had mild COVID-19 (a few samples of this study predate the infection). Cell type and time point are not known.

This clonotype was recorded a few times. The V gene is TRBV4-1, the J gene TRBJ2-7, with 15 bases that match TRBD2. V lost 4 bases, J lost 4 bases, and 5 bases stayed unmatched. Germline V gene data show CDR1 as MGHRA and CDR2 as YSYEKL. The CDR3 extends over 16 amino acids. DNA for the CDR3: TGCGCCAGCAGCCCCGGGACTAGCGGGGGGATTTACGAGCAGTACTTC. Its translation is CASSPGTSGGIYEQYF.

The CDR3 coding sequence is TGTGCCAGCACCCTTGAGGCTAGCACAGATACGCAGTATTTT. Amino acids: CASTLEASTDTQYF. The genes are TRBV7-9 and TRBJ2-3, with no clear D. Deletions cut 7 bases from V and 0 bases from J, with 11 bases between. Germline-derived CDR1 and CDR2 are SEHNR and FQNEAQ (reference sequence). The CDR3 covers 14 residues.

This chain links TRBV6-5 with TRBJ1-2; D not certain. CDR1 MNHEY and CDR2 SVGAGI come from the germline V gene. The CDR3 consists of 15 residues. The V end was cut by 2 bases, the J end by 0 bases, with 10 bases between. Here the CDR3 reads CASSYVRASNYGYTF. Written as DNA, the CDR3 is TGTGCCAGCAGTTACGTCCGGGCTTCTAACTATGGCTACACCTTC.

This chain uses TRBV6-4 with TRBJ2-5; D is perhaps TRBD2 (6 bases). The CDR3 has 13 amino acids. Trimming left V 6 bases short and J 7 bases short, with 15 bases between. The germline V gene encodes CDR1 MRHNA and CDR2 SNTAGT. CDR3 sequence: CASSPRLGGTQYF. CDR3 nucleotides: TGTGCCAGCAGCCCTCGGCTCGGGGGGACCCAGTACTTC.

DNA of the CDR3: TGTGCCAGCAGGGGGACAGGGGATCAGCCCCAGCATTTT. Amino acids: CASRGTGDQPQHF. The chain recombines TRBV2 with TRBJ1-5; 10 bases align to TRBD1. The V segment lost 6 bases and the J segment 5 bases; nucleotides outside the gene matches: 1. The CDR3 loop spans 13 amino acids. CDR1 and CDR2 (germline): SNHLY, FYNNEI.

V is TRBV3-1 and J is TRBJ2-3, with a tentative D call TRBD1 (7 bases). The CDR3 sequence is 14 residues long. Germline-derived CDR1 and CDR2 are LGHDT and YNNKEL (reference sequence). Trimming left V 1 base short and J 6 bases short, with 11 bases between. CDR3 amino acids: CASSQGAGGDTQYF. In DNA form, the CDR3 reads TGTGCCAGCAGCCAAGGGGCAGGGGGGGATACGCAGTATTTT.

This clonotype was seen repeatedly, ten times or more. This chain uses TRBV5-5 with TRBJ2-5; 11 bases align to TRBD2. The V gene's germline CDR1 is SGHKS and CDR2 YYEKEE (reference sequence). The CDR3 has 15 residues. J lost 5 bases, V lost 1 base, and 4 bases had no gene match. CDR3 in DNA: TGTGCCAGCAGCTTGTTTAGCGGGGGGGCCGAGACCCAGTACTTC. Its protein is CASSLFSGGAETQYF. Drawing the rest from reference TRBV5-5 and TRBJ2-5, the complete variable domain is DAGVTQSPTHLIKTRGQQVTLRCSPISGHKSVSWYQQVLGQGPQFIFQYYEKEERGRGNFPDRFSARQFPNYSSELNVNALLLGDSALYLCASSLFSGGAETQYFGPGTRLLVL.

This clonotype was seen repeatedly, ten times or more. This chain joins TRBV9 and TRBJ2-3; 7 nucleotides agree with TRBD1. The CDR3 length is 14 residues. Trimming took 5 bases from V and 2 from J; bases not matched to a gene: 5. The V gene's germline CDR1 is SGDLS and CDR2 YYNGEE. CDR3 in DNA: TGTGCCAGCAGTTTGGACAGGAACACAGATACGCAGTATTTT. Protein sequence: CASSLDRNTDTQYF.

This clonotype has just a few counts. The chain uses TRBV20-1 and TRBJ1-1; D is possibly TRBD1 (5 bases). Between the trimmed V and J ends, which lost 3 bases and 4 bases, there was a span of 21 bases. The CDR3 loop spans 16 amino acids. Germline V gene sequence: CDR1 DFQATT, CDR2 SNEGSKA (reference sequence). CDR3 bases: TGCAGTGCTAGGGGCTTTACCGGGGGACGTGGCACTGAAGCTTTCTTT. Encoded protein: CSARGFTGGRGTEAFF.

The V and J genes are TRBV12-3 or TRBV12-4 and TRBJ1-3; 7 positions agree with TRBD1. The CDR3 loop spans 18 amino acids. Losses at the gene ends were 7 bases for V and 0 bases for J; bases not matched to a gene: 15. In DNA, the CDR3 is TGTGCCAGCAACCTTGCCGGGGACAGCGATTACTCTGGAAACACCATATATTTT. Protein product: CASNLAGDSDYSGNTIYF.

This clonotype has at least ten counts. The V call is TRBV7-2, the J call TRBJ1-4; D perhaps matches TRBD1 (5 bases). Trimming removed 1 base from V and 8 bases from J, with 11 bases in between. This CDR3 has 14 residues. From germline, CDR1 is SGHTA and CDR2 FQGNSA. CDR3 nucleotides: TGTGCCAGCAGCTTAGACCCGGGGCTGGAAAAACTGTTTTTT. It translates to CASSLDPGLEKLFF.

The chain has TRBV20-1 and TRBJ2-2; 8 bases map to TRBD1. The germline gives CDR1 DFQATT, CDR2 SNEGSKA (reference sequence). The CDR3 has 14 residues. The V segment lost 6 bases and the J segment 7 bases; nucleotides outside the gene matches: 10. CDR3 region: CSAPRTGYFGELFF. DNA for the CDR3: TGCAGTGCCCCCCGGACAGGGTATTTCGGGGAGCTGTTTTTT.

The chain carries TRBV7-9 and TRBJ1-1; no firm D call. Germline lookup yields CDR1 SEHNR and CDR2 FQNEAQ (reference sequence). Trimming pared 3 bases from V and 1 base from J, leaving 9 bases between. The CDR3 extends over 14 amino acids. The CDR3 loop is CASSFPTSNTEAFF. DNA for the CDR3: TGTGCCAGCAGCTTTCCTACCTCGAACACTGAAGCTTTCTTT.

The chain is built from TRBV20-1 and TRBJ2-3; possible D gene TRBD2, 6 bases. Germline CDR1 reads DFQATT; CDR2 reads SNEGSKA (reference sequence). Trimming took off 4 bases at V and 4 bases at J, with 15 bases between the two ends. This CDR3 has 14 amino acids. CDR3 coding DNA: TGCAGTGCTACACGGGGGAGGAATGCAGATACGCAGTATTTT. Its protein product is CSATRGRNADTQYF.

This clonotype has more than one count but fewer than ten. The gene calls are TRBV7-6 and TRBJ2-1, with TRBD2 matching over 9 bases. In germline, CDR1 is SGHVS, CDR2 FNYEAQ. The CDR3 is 15 amino acids. The ends lost 2 bases at V and 10 bases at J; junction bases unmatched: 9. Here the CDR3 DNA reads TGTGCCAGCAGCTTAACGGCGGGGGGGCGATTGGAGCAGTTCTTC. It specifies CASSLTAGGRLEQFF.

The chain combines TRBV15 with TRBJ1-5; no clear D. The V and J ends lost 3 bases and 5 bases respectively, with 8 bases between them. CDR1 and CDR2 from the germline V gene are LNHNV and YYDKDF (reference sequence). The CDR3 totals 13 residues. In DNA, the CDR3 is TGTGCCACCAGCAGGGAGCTTTATCAGCCCCAGCATTTT. The encoded protein is CATSRELYQPQHF.

The chain has TRBV5-4 and TRBJ2-3, with unresolved D. Looked up from germline, CDR1 is SGHNT and CDR2 is YYREEE (reference sequence). This CDR3 region has 14 residues. V was shortened by 4 bases and J by 1 base, with 10 bases between the two germline ends. CDR3 DNA: TGTGCCAGCAGCCATTCCACAGGCACAGATACGCAGTATTTT. The encoded protein is CASSHSTGTDTQYF.

This chain uses TRBV7-6 with TRBJ2-2; D might be TRBD2 (6 bases). The CDR3 length is 16 residues. CDR1 and CDR2 (germline): SGHVS, FNYEAQ. Trimming took off 1 base at V and 1 base at J, with 10 bases between the two ends. For the CDR3, the DNA is TGTGCCAGCAGCTTAGGGGTTAGCGGGAACACCGGGGAGCTGTTTTTT. The encoded protein is CASSLGVSGNTGELFF. The full variable domain, rest sourced from reference TRBV7-6 and TRBJ2-2, is GAGVSQSPRYKVTKRGQDVALRCDPISGHVSLYWYRQALGQGPEFLTYFNYEAQQDKSGLPNDRFSAERPEGSISTLTIQRTEQRDSAMYRCASSLGVSGNTGELFFGEGSRLTVL.

The chain couples TRBV7-2 to TRBJ2-5; TRBD2 matches 10 bases. V gave up 1 base and J gave up 3 bases; unmatched junction bases: 5. This CDR3 region has 16 residues. Germline CDR1 reads SGHTA; CDR2 reads FQGNSA. The CDR3 spells CASSLVSGGVEETQYF. DNA of the CDR3: TGTGCCAGCAGCTTAGTGAGCGGGGGGGTAGAAGAGACCCAGTACTTC.

The CDR3 nucleotides read TGCAGCGTTCGGGGGGACAATGAGCAGTTCTTC. This encodes CSVRGDNEQFF. The chain has TRBV29-1 and TRBJ2-1; 7 nucleotides match TRBD2. The CDR3 extends over 11 amino acids. The V gene's germline CDR1 is SQVTM and CDR2 ANQGSEA. With 5 bases clipped from V and 5 bases from J, the junction kept 0 bases outside the gene matches.

This clonotype occurred a few times. The CDR3 nucleotides are TGTGCCAGCAGCTTAGCGAGATTTCGGAGCACAGATACGCAGTATTTT. This codes for CASSLARFRSTDTQYF. The chain has TRBV7-2 and TRBJ2-3; D uncertain. This CDR3 has 16 amino acids. Trimming removed 0 bases from V and 0 bases from J, with 10 bases in between. CDR1 and CDR2 from the germline V gene are SGHTA and FQGNSA.

This clonotype was seen a few times. The rearrangement joins TRBV9 to TRBJ1-5, with D perhaps TRBD1 (5 bases). The germline CDR1 and CDR2 sequences are SGDLS and YYNGEE. The CDR3 covers 13 residues. Trimming stripped 4 bases from V and 6 bases from J, with 11 bases between. CDR3 DNA sequence: TGTGCCAGCAGCTCGACAGTGGGTCAGCCCCAGCATTTT. Translated: CASSSTVGQPQHF.

The sample holds many counts of this clonotype. This chain links TRBV5-1 with TRBJ2-7; D remains unclear. This CDR3 has 11 residues. Germline V gene sequence: CDR1 SGHRS, CDR2 YFSETQ. The V gene lost 6 bases and the J gene lost 5 bases, with 9 bases spanning the gap. The chain's CDR3 is CASKLWDEQYF. DNA of the CDR3: TGCGCCAGCAAGCTTTGGGACGAGCAGTACTTC.

This chain connects TRBV5-1 to TRBJ1-2; tentatively, D is TRBD1 (5 bases). CDR1 and CDR2 from the germline V gene are SGHRS and YFSETQ. CDR3 length equals 17 residues. Trimming stripped 2 bases from V and 3 bases from J, with 20 bases between. CDR3 in DNA: TGCGCCAGCAGCTTCGGACTGATTCTACGAGGGGACTATGGCTACACCTTC. The encoded protein is CASSFGLILRGDYGYTF.

V usage is TRBV6-5 and J usage is TRBJ2-2; 10 bases agree with TRBD1. The CDR3 is 15 residues long. Losses at the gene ends were 5 bases for V and 6 bases for J; bases not matched to a gene: 6. CDR1 MNHEY and CDR2 SVGAGI come from the germline V gene. CDR3 nucleotides: TGTGCCAGCAGTACGGGACAGGGGTTAGCCGGGGAGCTGTTTTTT. Protein sequence: CASSTGQGLAGELFF.

This chain joins TRBV20-1 and TRBJ2-1; maybe TRBD2 (7 bases). The CDR3 has 15 amino acids. CDR1 and CDR2 from the germline V gene are DFQATT and SNEGSKA (reference sequence). The V gene lost 6 bases and the J gene lost 0 bases, with 15 bases spanning the gap. This CDR3 reads CSARGGKGSYNEQFF. The CDR3 DNA sequence: TGCAGTGCAAGGGGGGGGAAGGGCTCCTACAATGAGCAGTTCTTC.

V is TRBV6-2 or TRBV6-3 and J is TRBJ1-1; a possible D gene is TRBD1 (5 bases). The V gene lost 2 bases and the J gene lost 4 bases, with 14 bases spanning the gap. The germline CDR1 and CDR2 sequences are MNHEY and SVGEGT. This CDR3 region has 15 residues. CDR3 coding DNA: TGTGCCAGCAGTTACCGGGAGGGGTACGGCACTGAAGCTTTCTTT. This gives the protein CASSYREGYGTEAFF.

This clonotype came up a few times. The chain has TRBV5-1 and TRBJ2-1; D gene unclear. CDR3 length equals 16 residues. V was trimmed by 0 bases and J by 13 bases, leaving 23 bases between them. Per the germline V gene, CDR1 is SGHRS and CDR2 is YFSETQ. Here the CDR3 DNA reads TGCGCCAGCAGCTTGGACCCCTTGTCGGCTGCGCCGGTCCAGTTCTTC. Protein sequence: CASSLDPLSAAPVQFF. The entire variable domain, with the rest obtained from reference TRBV5-1 and TRBJ2-1, is as follows: KAGVTQTPRYLIKTRGQQVTLSCSPISGHRSVSWYQQTPGQGLQFLFEYFSETQRNKGNFPGRFSGRQFSNSRSEMNVSTLELGDSALYLCASSLDPLSAAPVQFFGPGTRLTVL.

This chain uses TRBV23-1 with TRBJ2-5; perhaps TRBD1 as D (5 bases). TRBV23-1 is identified as an open reading frame with a role that is uncertain. The germline V and J ends were trimmed by 10 bases and 5 bases, with 20 bases remaining between them. The CDR3 is 14 residues long. This chain's CDR3 is CATTQGGAVETQYF. CDR3 coding DNA: TGCGCCACTACACAAGGTGGGGCGGTGGAGACCCAGTACTTC.